This passage covers 21 T cell receptor beta chains from one sample sequenced in a study of CXCR3-negative and CXCR3-positive naive CD8 T cells. The antigens these receptors bind are not known. The method, 5' RACE with UMI labels, was used to prepare the TRB cDNA libraries. TCRdb processed the 5' RACE reads again and assigns one entry to each CDR3 protein, with no DNA. The listing records about 120,000 distinct CDR3 sequences. Study outcomes and limitations: CXCR3-positive naive cells carried more hydrophobic TRB CDR3s than CXCR3-negative naive cells did.

Material: naive CXCR3+ CD8+ T cells from blood. Subset specified: CD45RO-CCR7+CD27+CD95- naive CD8+ T cells expressing CXCR3 (TNR3+). These receptors came from a human donor in good health. Some clones in this sample may be carry-over from other donors' samples.

This rearrangement joins TRBV24-1 to TRBJ1-2. Germline V CDR1 and CDR2: KGHDR, SFDVKD. The CDR3 has 15 amino acids. CDR3 region: CATSDFNTDWRGYTF.

The chain links TRBV10-3 to TRBJ2-3; as DNA is missing, the TRBD2 call by TCRdb cannot be tested. Germline V CDR1 and CDR2: ENHRY, SYGVKD. The CDR3 sequence is 11 residues long. The CDR3 protein is CATLDFDTQYF.

The gene calls are TRBV19 and TRBJ1-1. Germline assignment: CDR1 LNHDA and CDR2 SQIVND (reference sequence). The CDR3 length is 15 residues. This CDR3 is CASTRAPRGGTEAFF.

The V call is TRBV4-1, the J call TRBJ2-5; lacking DNA, the TRBD1 call made by TCRdb goes unchecked. The CDR3 totals 16 residues. Germline CDR1 and CDR2: MGHRA and YSYEKL. The CDR3 loop is CASSHLGQGFQETQYF.

This CDR3 is CASSRTSYTDTQYF. V gene TRBV28 combines with J gene TRBJ2-3; TCRdb's D gene call, TRBD2, goes unchecked for lack of DNA. Germline CDR1 reads MDHEN; CDR2 reads SYDVKM. The CDR3 extends over 14 amino acids.

The genes are TRBV7-3 and TRBJ1-6; the D gene TCRdb calls, TRBD1, cannot be checked with no DNA. The CDR3 covers 18 residues. Germline-derived CDR1 and CDR2 are SGHTA and FQGTGA. CDR3 residues: CASSEKLGQGVDNSPLHF. The full variable domain, completed using reference TRBV7-3 and TRBJ1-6, is GAGVSQTPSNKVTEKGKYVELRCDPISGHTALYWYRQSLGQGPEFLIYFQGTGAADDSGLPNDRFFAVRPEGSVSTLKIQRTERGDSAVYLCASSEKLGQGVDNSPLHFGNGTRLTVT.

This chain connects TRBV4-1 to TRBJ1-3. The CDR3 loop spans 16 amino acids. Germline V lookup: CDR1 MGHRA, CDR2 YSYEKL. The CDR3 reads CASSQETEFSGNTIYF.

The chain carries TRBV5-1 and TRBJ2-7; the TRBD1 assignment by TCRdb is unverifiable without DNA. From germline, CDR1 is SGHRS and CDR2 YFSETQ. The CDR3 is 13 residues long. CDR3 sequence: CASSLDRGTEQYF.

The rearrangement uses TRBV29-1 and TRBJ2-1; absent DNA, TCRdb's TRBD2 call cannot be checked. The germline V gene has CDR1 SQVTM and CDR2 ANQGSEA. This CDR3 has 15 residues. The CDR3 reads CSVSTAGGTYNEQFF.

The V and J genes are TRBV15 and TRBJ2-7. This CDR3 has 14 amino acids. CDR1 is LNHNV and CDR2 is YYDKDF in the germline V gene (reference sequence). The CDR3 loop is CATSQSDRSYEQYF.

The J gene is TRBJ1-1, the V gene TRBV29-1; the D gene TCRdb calls, TRBD1, cannot be checked with no DNA. The CDR3 runs 14 residues. Germline loops: CDR1 SQVTM, CDR2 ANQGSEA. The CDR3: CSVEIRGQYTEAFF. Drawing the rest from reference TRBV29-1 and TRBJ1-1, the complete variable domain is SAVISQKPSRDICQRGTSLTIQCQVDSQVTMMFWYRQQPGQSLTLIATANQGSEATYESGFVIDKFPISRPNLTFSTLTVSNMSPEDSSIYLCSVEIRGQYTEAFFGQGTRLTVV.

This chain joins TRBV10-3 and TRBJ1-2; the TRBD1 assignment by TCRdb is unverifiable without DNA. The CDR3 loop spans 15 amino acids. Germline V gene sequence: CDR1 ENHRY, CDR2 SYGVKD. The CDR3 region is CAISESREVGYGYTF.

V and J are TRBV7-9 and TRBJ1-5; absent DNA, TCRdb's TRBD1 call cannot be checked. The CDR3 extends over 16 amino acids. Germline loops: CDR1 SEHNR, CDR2 FQNEAQ (reference sequence). This CDR3 reads CASSRPTSGGHQPQHF.

This chain connects TRBV7-2 to TRBJ2-7; TCRdb's D call of TRBD1 is untestable without DNA. Germline loops: CDR1 SGHTA, CDR2 FQGNSA. CDR3 size: 14 residues. The CDR3 region is CASSFRGESYEKYF. Looking up the rest from reference TRBV7-2 and TRBJ2-7 gives the full variable domain: GAGVSQSPSNKVTEKGKDVELRCDPISGHTALYWYRQSLGQGLEFLIYFQGNSAPDKSGLPSDRFSAERTGGSVSTLTIQRTQQEDSAVYLCASSFRGESYEKYFGPGTRLTVT.

This chain joins TRBV6-4 and TRBJ1-2. The CDR3 contains 14 residues. CDR1 and CDR2 from the germline V gene are MRHNA and SNTAGT. This CDR3 is CASSDSTTAYGYTF.

CDR3 region: CAISEELDRYEQYF. This chain joins TRBV10-3 and TRBJ2-7; checking the TCRdb D call of TRBD2 is not possible without DNA. Germline V CDR1 and CDR2: ENHRY, SYGVKD. The CDR3 sequence is 14 residues long.

The chain couples TRBV5-6 to TRBJ1-1; checking the TCRdb D call of TRBD1 is not possible without DNA. The CDR3 is made up of 15 amino acids. The germline V gene encodes CDR1 SGHDT and CDR2 YYEEEE. The CDR3 sequence is CASRLARWIEGEAFF.

The chain is built from TRBV7-6 and TRBJ2-7; TCRdb reports TRBD2, a call that lacks DNA to check it against. CDR3 length equals 16 residues. Germline CDR1 is SGHVS and CDR2 is FNYEAQ. The CDR3 sequence is CASSLALAGDSYEQYF.

The chain couples TRBV7-2 to TRBJ2-3; TCRdb names TRBD1, which stays unverified in the absence of DNA. This CDR3 is built from 13 residues. Germline V gene lookup returns CDR1 SGHTA and CDR2 FQGNSA. CDR3 region: CAGTGGYTDTQYF.

The chain links TRBV28 to TRBJ2-7; checking the TCRdb D call of TRBD1 is not possible without DNA. Germline lookup yields CDR1 MDHEN and CDR2 SYDVKM. CDR3 length equals 12 residues. This CDR3 is CASSPPPHEQYF.

The J gene is TRBJ2-7, the V gene TRBV23-1. TRBV23-1 is reported as an ORF; its role is uncertain. The CDR3 spans 18 residues. CDR3 residues: CASSQSKVCSGRSYEQYF.